The rows below give T cell receptor beta chains drawn from one sample of a study of T cell changes during pregnancy in multiple sclerosis. Sequencing used immunoSEQ multiplex PCR; TCRdb keeps in-frame clones, though not all of them. Among approximately 38,000 clones, 92% were seen once, and the ten largest hold just over 5.5%. Source: CD8+ T cells from peripheral blood mononuclear cells, taken in the third trimester of pregnancy. These receptors originate from a female donor with multiple sclerosis, enrolled in a pregnancy study. Each CDR3 is given with its conserved first and last residue. Each record gives: J gene, CDR3 length, D gene, V gene, CDR3 DNA, CDR3 protein. The D gene is left open where the match is weak.

TRBJ2-7	14	-	TRBV4-2	TGTGCCAGCAGCCAAGTGGTAAGCGTCCGGGAGCAGTACTTC	CASSQVVSVREQYF
TRBJ2-1	13	TRBD2	TRBV5-6	TGTGCCAGCAGCAGCGGGAGCTTAAATGAGCAGTTCTTC	CASSSGSLNEQFF
TRBJ2-7	17	TRBD2	TRBV28	TGTGCCAGCAGCCTCAGAAAGGTTCTAGCGGGAGTATACGAGCAGTACTTC	CASSLRKVLAGVYEQYF
TRBJ1-1	13	-	TRBV19	TGTGCCAGTAGTATAAGGACAGACACTGAAGCTTTCTTT	CASSIRTDTEAFF
TRBJ1-1	17	-	TRBV10-3	TGTGCCATCAGTGATCCCCCGGCAGGGATTTTGAACACTGAAGCTTTCTTT	CAISDPPAGILNTEAFF
TRBJ1-1	15	TRBD1	TRBV7-6	TGTGCCAGCAGCTTAGCCCTGGACAGGGGGGGGGAAGCTTTCTTT	CASSLALDRGGEAFF
TRBJ2-5	16	-	TRBV4-3	TGCGCCAGCAGCCAAGATGGGGTAGTCCAGGGAGAGACCCAGTACTTC	CASSQDGVVQGETQYF
TRBJ2-7	15	-	TRBV6-1	TGTGCCAGCAGTGGGGTTGGGGGCAGGGGCCTCGAGCAGTACTTC	CASSGVGGRGLEQYF
TRBJ2-7	14	-	TRBV27	TGTGCCAGCAGTAGTAGTATAAGTGGAGCCGAGCAGTACTTC	CASSSSISGAEQYF
TRBJ1-2	14	-	TRBV28	TGTGCCAGCAGCCAGGGGAATGCTAACTATGGCTACACCTTC	CASSQGNANYGYTF
TRBJ2-1	15	-	TRBV11-3	TGTGCCAGCAGCTTAGGCGGGAACCCCTACAATGAGCAGTTCTTC	CASSLGGNPYNEQFF
TRBJ2-3	15	TRBD2	TRBV27	TGTGCCAGCAGTGCCCGACTAGCGGGAGCAGATACGCAGTATTTT	CASSARLAGADTQYF
TRBJ2-1	17	TRBD2	TRBV27	TGTGCCAGCAGTTTATTGCGCGGGGGTGGAAAGAGGGATGAGCAGTTCTTC	CASSLLRGGGKRDEQFF
TRBJ2-3	15	-	TRBV2	TGTGCCAGCAGTCGGACAGGTCCGGGGGGGGATACGCAGTATTTT	CASSRTGPGGDTQYF